The clone carrying this T cell receptor (beta chain) was counted between two and nine times. What it binds is not known. The entry originates in a study of T cells in Graves' hyperthyroidism and ophthalmopathy. Sampled blood dates from first hyperthyroidism diagnosis, and it precedes any ophthalmopathy symptoms. Fresh 10 ml peripheral blood yielded PBMCs. TCR beta CDR3 regions were amplified from RNA. HTBI primers were used for first-round RT-PCR of the TCR CDR3. TCRdb ran MiXCR on the multiplex PCR reads and lists one entry per CDR3 protein. Of 150,000 to 200,000 distinct CDR3 sequences listed, about 9.4% are singletons. The study, taken as a whole, reports: Most thyroid clonotypes expanded above 0.001 were also detected in blood.

The V end was cut by 4 bases, the J end by 12 bases, with 28 bases between. CDR1 GTSNPN and CDR2 SVGIG come from the germline V gene (reference sequence). The CDR3 extends over 15 amino acids. Sample: blood. This rearrangement joins TRBV30 to TRBJ2-7; the D call may be TRBD1 or TRBD2 (5 bases each). This clonotype was obtained from a woman in her late teens or twenties with Graves' hyperthyroidism that later progressed to Graves' ophthalmopathy. This CDR3 reads CAWMRGRDQGRGPYF. CDR3 sequence (DNA): TGTGCCTGGATGAGGGGCCGGGACCAGGGACGAGGGCCGTACTTC.